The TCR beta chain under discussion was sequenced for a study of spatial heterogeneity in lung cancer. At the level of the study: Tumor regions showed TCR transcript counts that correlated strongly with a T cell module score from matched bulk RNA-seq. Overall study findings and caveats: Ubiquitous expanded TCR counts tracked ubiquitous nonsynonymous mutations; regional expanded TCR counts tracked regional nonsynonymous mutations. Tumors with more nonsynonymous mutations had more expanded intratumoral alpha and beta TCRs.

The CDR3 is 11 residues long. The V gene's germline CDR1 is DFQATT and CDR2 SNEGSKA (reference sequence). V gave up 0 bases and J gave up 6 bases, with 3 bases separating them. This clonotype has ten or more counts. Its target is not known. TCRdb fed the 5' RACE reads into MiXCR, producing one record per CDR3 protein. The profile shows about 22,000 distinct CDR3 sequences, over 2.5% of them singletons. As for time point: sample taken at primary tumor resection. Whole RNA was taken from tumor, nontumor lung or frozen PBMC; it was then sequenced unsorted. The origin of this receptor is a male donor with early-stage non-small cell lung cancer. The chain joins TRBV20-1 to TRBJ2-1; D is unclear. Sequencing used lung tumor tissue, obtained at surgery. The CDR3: CSAREFNEQFF. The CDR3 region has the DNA TGCAGTGCTAGAGAGTTCAATGAGCAGTTCTTC.